The text below deals with one TCR beta chain. CDR1 and CDR2 from the germline V gene are LGHDT and YNNKEL (reference sequence). The CDR3 is 14 residues long. The V and J ends lost 2 bases and 5 bases, in that order; junction bases with no gene match: 3. This entry belongs to a study of control samples from healthy donors and cancer patients. Assay used: immunoSEQ multiplex PCR; TCRdb lists only in-frame clones, some missing. Of 96,000 or so clones in the sample, about 92% were seen once. The V gene is TRBV3-1 (or the pseudogene TRBV3-2), the J gene TRBJ1-2, with TRBD1 matching over 9 bases. The source is a man aged 18-30 years in good health. Sequencing input: blood. CDR3 coding DNA: TGTGCCAGCAGCCAATCGGACAGGGGTTATGGCTACACCTTC. It codes for CASSQSDRGYGYTF.